This T cell receptor beta chain derives from a study of cytomegalovirus exposure and HLA in healthy donors. In the study overall: Within the Caucasian-associated ancestry cluster were approximately 77% of the approximately 390 genotyped donors. Study-level points and caveats: Near-uniform donor sequencing depth was presumed by presence/absence analyses. The majority of TCR sequences were rare, yet some public TCRs appeared in many donors. TCR beta sequences reportedly predicted most subjects' HLA-A and HLA-B alleles accurately.

The PCR ran on 60 Vbeta and 13 Jbeta primers. The method was immunoSEQ multiplex PCR; TCRdb's version includes in-frame clones alone and lacks a portion of them. The sample contains some 170,000 clones, about 77% of which appear only once. In regard to this clone: Its antigen remains unknown.

The germline V and J ends were trimmed by 0 bases and 1 base, with 11 bases remaining between them. The CDR3 is made up of 17 amino acids. The V gene's germline CDR1 is SGDLS and CDR2 YYNGEE. The sample comprised PBMCs. This receptor was obtained from a female donor in good health and CMV-seronegative. The chain uses TRBV9 and TRBJ2-6; D is perhaps TRBD2 (5 bases). The CDR3 is CASSVAVPGSGANVLTF. CDR3 nucleotide sequence: TGTGCCAGCAGCGTAGCTGTCCCGGGGTCTGGGGCCAACGTCCTGACTTTC.